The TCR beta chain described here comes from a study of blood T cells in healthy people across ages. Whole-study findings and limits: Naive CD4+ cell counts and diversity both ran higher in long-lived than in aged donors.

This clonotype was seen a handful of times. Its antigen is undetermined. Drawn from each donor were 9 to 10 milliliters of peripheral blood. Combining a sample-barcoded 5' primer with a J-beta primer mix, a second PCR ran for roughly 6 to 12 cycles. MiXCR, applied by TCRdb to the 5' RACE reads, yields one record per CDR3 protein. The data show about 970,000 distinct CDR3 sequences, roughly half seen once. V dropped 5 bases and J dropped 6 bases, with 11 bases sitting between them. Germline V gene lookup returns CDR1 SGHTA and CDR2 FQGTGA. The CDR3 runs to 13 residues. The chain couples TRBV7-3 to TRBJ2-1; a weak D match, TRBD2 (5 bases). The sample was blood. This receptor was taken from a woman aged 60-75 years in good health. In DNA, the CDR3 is TGTGCCAGCAGCCAAGGAGGCGGCAATGAGCAGTTCTTC. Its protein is CASSQGGGNEQFF.